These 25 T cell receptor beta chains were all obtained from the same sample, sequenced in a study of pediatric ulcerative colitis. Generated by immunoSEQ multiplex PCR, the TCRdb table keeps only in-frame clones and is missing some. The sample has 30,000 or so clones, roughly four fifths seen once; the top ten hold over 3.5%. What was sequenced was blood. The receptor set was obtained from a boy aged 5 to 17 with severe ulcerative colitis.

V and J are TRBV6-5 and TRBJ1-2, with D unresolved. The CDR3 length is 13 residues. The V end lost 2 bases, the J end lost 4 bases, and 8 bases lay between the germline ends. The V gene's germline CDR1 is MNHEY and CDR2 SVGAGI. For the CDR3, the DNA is TGTGCCAGCAGTTACCGGCAGCTCTATGGCTACACCTTC. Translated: CASSYRQLYGYTF.

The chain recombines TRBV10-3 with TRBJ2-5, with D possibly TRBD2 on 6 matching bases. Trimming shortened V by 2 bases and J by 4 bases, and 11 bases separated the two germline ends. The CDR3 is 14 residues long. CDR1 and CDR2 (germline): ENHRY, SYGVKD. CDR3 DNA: TGTGCCATCAGTGAGCCGGCGGGGAGAGAGACCCAGTACTTC. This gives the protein CAISEPAGRETQYF.

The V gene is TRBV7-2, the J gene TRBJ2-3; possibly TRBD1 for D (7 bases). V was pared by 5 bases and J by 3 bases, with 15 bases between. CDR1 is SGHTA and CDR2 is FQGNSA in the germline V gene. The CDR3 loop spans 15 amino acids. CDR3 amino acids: CASSPPRGRTDTQYF. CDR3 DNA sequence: TGTGCCAGCAGCCCCCCCAGGGGGAGGACAGATACGCAGTATTTT.

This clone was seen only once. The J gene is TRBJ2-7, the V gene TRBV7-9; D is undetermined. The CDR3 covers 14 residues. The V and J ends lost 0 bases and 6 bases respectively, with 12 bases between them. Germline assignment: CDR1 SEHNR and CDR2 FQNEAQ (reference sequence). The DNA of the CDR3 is TGTGCCAGCAGCTTAGCGGCTAGTCTGGGCGAGCAGTACTTC. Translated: CASSLAASLGEQYF.

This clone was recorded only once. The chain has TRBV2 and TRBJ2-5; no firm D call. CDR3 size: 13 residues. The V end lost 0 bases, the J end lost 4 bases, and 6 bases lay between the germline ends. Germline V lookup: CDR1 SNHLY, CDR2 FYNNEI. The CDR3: CASSEAFGETQYF. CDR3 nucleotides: TGTGCCAGCAGTGAAGCATTTGGAGAGACCCAGTACTTC.

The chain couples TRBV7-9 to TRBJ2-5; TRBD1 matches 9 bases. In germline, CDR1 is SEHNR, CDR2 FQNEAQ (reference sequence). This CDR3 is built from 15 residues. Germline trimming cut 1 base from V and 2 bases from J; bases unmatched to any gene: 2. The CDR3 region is CASSLGGTGQETQYF. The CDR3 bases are TGTGCCAGCAGCTTAGGCGGGACAGGGCAAGAGACCCAGTACTTC.

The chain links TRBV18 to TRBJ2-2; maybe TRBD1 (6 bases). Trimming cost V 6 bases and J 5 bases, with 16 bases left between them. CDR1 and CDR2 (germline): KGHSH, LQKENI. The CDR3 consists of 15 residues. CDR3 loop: CASSLDRLGTGELFF. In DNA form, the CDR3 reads TGTGCCAGCTCGCTGGACAGACTCGGAACCGGGGAGCTGTTTTTT. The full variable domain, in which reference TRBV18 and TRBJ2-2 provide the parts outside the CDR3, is NAGVMQNPRHLVRRRGQEARLRCSPMKGHSHVYWYRQLPEEGLKFMVYLQKENIIDESGMPKERFSAEFPKEGPSILRIQQVVRGDSAAYFCASSLDRLGTGELFFGEGSRLTVL.

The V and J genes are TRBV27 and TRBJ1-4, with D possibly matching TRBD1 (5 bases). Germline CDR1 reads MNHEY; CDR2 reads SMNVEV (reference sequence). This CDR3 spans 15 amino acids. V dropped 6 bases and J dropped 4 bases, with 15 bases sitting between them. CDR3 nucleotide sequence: TGTGCCAGCAGCTCCGCCTCGGGGGTTAATGAAAAACTGTTTTTT. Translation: CASSSASGVNEKLFF.

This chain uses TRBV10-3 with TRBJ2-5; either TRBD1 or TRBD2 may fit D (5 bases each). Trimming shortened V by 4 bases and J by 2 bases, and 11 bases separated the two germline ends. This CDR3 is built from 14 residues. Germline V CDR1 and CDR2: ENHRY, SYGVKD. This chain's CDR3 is CAISGDLTQETQYF. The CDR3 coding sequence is TGTGCCATCAGTGGGGACCTTACACAAGAGACCCAGTACTTC.

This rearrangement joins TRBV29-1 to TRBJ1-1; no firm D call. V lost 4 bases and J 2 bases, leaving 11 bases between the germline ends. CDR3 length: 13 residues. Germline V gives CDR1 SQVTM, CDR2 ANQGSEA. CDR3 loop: CSVVGIRNTEAFF. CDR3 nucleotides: TGCAGCGTTGTCGGGATTAGAAACACTGAAGCTTTCTTT.

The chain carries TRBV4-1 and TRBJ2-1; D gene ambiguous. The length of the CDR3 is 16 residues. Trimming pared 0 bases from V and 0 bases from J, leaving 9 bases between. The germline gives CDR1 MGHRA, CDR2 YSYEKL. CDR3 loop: CASSQDYPSSYNEQFF. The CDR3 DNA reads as TGCGCCAGCAGCCAAGATTATCCGAGCTCCTACAATGAGCAGTTCTTC.

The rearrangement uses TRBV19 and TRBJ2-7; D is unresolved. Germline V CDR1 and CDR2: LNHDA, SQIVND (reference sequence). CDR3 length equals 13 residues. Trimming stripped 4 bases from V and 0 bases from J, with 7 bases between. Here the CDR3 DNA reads TGTGCCAGTAGTAGCGACAACTCCTACGAGCAGTACTTC. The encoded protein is CASSSDNSYEQYF.

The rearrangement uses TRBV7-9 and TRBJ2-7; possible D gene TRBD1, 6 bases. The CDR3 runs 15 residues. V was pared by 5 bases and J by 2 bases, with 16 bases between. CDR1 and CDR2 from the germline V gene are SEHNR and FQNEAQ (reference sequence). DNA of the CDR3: TGTGCCAGCAGCCAACCAGGGGCGCTACCCTACGAGCAGTACTTC. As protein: CASSQPGALPYEQYF.

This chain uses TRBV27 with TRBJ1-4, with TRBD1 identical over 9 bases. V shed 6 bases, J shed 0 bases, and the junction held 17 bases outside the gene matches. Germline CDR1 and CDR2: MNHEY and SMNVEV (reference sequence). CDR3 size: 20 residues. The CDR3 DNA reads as TGTGCCAGCAGGAGATTGGGACAGGGATTTCGATATGCAACTAATGAAAAACTGTTTTTT. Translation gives CASRRLGQGFRYATNEKLFF. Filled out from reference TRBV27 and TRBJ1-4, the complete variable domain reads EAQVTQNPRYLITVTGKKLTVTCSQNMNHEYMSWYRQDPGLGLRQIYYSMNVEVTDKGDVPEGYKVSRKEKRNFPLILESPSPNQTSLYFCASRRLGQGFRYATNEKLFFGSGTQLSVL.

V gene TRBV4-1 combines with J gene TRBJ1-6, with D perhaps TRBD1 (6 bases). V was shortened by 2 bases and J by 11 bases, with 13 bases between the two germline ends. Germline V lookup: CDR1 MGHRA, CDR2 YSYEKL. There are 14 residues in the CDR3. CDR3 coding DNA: TGCGCCAGCAGCCAACTACAGGGTATGACACCCCTCCACTTT. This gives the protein CASSQLQGMTPLHF.

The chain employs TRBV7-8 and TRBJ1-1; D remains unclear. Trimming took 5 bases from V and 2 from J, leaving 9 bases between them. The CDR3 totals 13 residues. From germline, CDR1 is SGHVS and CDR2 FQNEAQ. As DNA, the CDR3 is TGTGCCAGCAGCCACGACCAAAACACTGAAGCTTTCTTT. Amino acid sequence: CASSHDQNTEAFF. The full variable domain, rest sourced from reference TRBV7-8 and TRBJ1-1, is GAGVSQSPRYKVAKRGQDVALRCDPISGHVSLFWYQQALGQGPEFLTYFQNEAQLDKSGLPSDRFFAERPEGSVSTLKIQRTQQEDSAVYLCASSHDQNTEAFFGQGTRLTVV.

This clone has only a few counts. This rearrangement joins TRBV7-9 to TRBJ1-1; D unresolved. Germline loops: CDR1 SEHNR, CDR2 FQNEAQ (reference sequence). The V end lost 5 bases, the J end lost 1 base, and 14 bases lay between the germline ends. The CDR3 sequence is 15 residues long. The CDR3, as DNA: TGTGCCAGCAGCCCCCCTAGAAGTCGGAACACTGAAGCTTTCTTT. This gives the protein CASSPPRSRNTEAFF.

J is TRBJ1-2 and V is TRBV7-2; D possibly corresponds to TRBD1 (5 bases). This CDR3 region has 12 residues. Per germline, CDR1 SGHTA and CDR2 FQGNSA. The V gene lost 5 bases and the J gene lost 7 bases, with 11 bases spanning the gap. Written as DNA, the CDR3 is TGTGCCAGCAGCCCAGGGTCAGGTGGCTACACCTTC. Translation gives CASSPGSGGYTF.

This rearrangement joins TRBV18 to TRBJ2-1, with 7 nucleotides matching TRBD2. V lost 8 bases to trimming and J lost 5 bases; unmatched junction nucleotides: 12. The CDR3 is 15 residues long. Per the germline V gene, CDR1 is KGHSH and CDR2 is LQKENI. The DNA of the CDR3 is TGTGCCAGCCCAGACTCTAGCGGCGATAACAATGAGCAGTTCTTC. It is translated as CASPDSSGDNNEQFF.

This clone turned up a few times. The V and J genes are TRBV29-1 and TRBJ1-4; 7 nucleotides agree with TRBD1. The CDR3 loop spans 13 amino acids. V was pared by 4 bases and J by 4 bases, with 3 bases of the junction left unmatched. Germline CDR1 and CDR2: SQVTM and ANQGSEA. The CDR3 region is CSVAGQLNEKLFF. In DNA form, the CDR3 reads TGCAGCGTTGCGGGACAGCTTAATGAAAAACTGTTTTTT. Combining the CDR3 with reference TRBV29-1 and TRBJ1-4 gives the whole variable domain SAVISQKPSRDICQRGTSLTIQCQVDSQVTMMFWYRQQPGQSLTLIATANQGSEATYESGFVIDKFPISRPNLTFSTLTVSNMSPEDSSIYLCSVAGQLNEKLFFGSGTQLSVL.

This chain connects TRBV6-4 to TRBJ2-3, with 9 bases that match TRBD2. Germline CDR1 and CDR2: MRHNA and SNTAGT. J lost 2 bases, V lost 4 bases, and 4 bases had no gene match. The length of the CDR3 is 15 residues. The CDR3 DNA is TGTGCCAGCAGTGCCGGGACTAGCTCCACAGATACGCAGTATTTT. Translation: CASSAGTSSTDTQYF.

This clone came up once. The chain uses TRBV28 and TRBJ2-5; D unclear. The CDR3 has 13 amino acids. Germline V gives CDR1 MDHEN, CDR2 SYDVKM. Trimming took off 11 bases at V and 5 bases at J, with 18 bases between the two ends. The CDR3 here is CACFKGHGETQYF. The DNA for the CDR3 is TGTGCCTGCTTTAAGGGCCACGGGGAGACCCAGTACTTC.

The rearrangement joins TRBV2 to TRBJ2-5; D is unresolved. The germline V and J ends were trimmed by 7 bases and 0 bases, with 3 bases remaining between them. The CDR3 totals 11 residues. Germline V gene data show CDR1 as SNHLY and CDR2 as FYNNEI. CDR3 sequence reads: CASKYQETQYF. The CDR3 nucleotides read TGTGCCAGCAAGTACCAAGAGACCCAGTACTTC.

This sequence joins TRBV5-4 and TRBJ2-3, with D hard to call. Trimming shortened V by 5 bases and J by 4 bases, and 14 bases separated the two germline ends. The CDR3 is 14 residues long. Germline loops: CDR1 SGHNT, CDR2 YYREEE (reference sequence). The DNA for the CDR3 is TGTGCCAGCAGTTTCTCCCCAGAGGCAGATACGCAGTATTTT. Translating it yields CASSFSPEADTQYF. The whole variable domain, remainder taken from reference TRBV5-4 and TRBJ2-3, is ETGVTQSPTHLIKTRGQQVTLRCSSQSGHNTVSWYQQALGQGPQFIFQYYREEENGRGNFPPRFSGLQFPNYSSELNVNALELDDSALYLCASSFSPEADTQYFGPGTRLTVL.

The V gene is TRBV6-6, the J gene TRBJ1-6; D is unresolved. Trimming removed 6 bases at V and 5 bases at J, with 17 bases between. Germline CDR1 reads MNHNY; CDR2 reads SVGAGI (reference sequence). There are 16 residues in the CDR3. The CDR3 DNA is TGTGCCAGCAGCCAGACTGGGCCGTGGGATAATTCACCCCTCCACTTT. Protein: CASSQTGPWDNSPLHF.